These 5 T cell receptor beta chains came from one sample sequenced in a study of cytomegalovirus exposure and HLA in healthy donors. PCR used 60 Vbeta primers and 13 Jbeta primers. Using immunoSEQ multiplex PCR, the repertoire was profiled, and TCRdb retains in-frame clones only, with some absent. This sample has over 150,000 clones, with 85% found just once. Sample: PBMCs. The receptors here all came from a boy between 2 and 10 years old in good health and CMV-seronegative.

This chain links TRBV5-4 with TRBJ2-5; TRBD2 might be the D (5 bases). The CDR3 spans 13 residues. The germline V and J ends were trimmed by 4 bases and 3 bases, with 10 bases remaining between them. Per germline, CDR1 SGHNT and CDR2 YYREEE (reference sequence). The CDR3 DNA reads as TGTGCCAGCAGCCGGACTGTCGAAGAGACCCAGTACTTC. Protein: CASSRTVEETQYF. Full variable domain (outside the CDR3, taken from reference TRBV5-4 and TRBJ2-5): ETGVTQSPTHLIKTRGQQVTLRCSSQSGHNTVSWYQQALGQGPQFIFQYYREEENGRGNFPPRFSGLQFPNYSSELNVNALELDDSALYLCASSRTVEETQYFGPGTRLLVL.

Comment on this clone: A junction boundary mismatches the germline segment, possibly from a read error. CDR3 loop: CSSSFQFTEAFF. CDR3 DNA: TGTTCCAGCAGCTTCCAATTCACTGAAGCTTTCTTT. The rearrangement joins TRBV7-9 to TRBJ1-1; D is ambiguous. CDR1 is SEHNR, CDR2 FQNEAQ, per germline (reference sequence). The length of the CDR3 is 12 residues. The full variable domain, its missing parts supplied by reference TRBV7-9 and TRBJ1-1, is DTGVSQNPRHKITKRGQNVTFRCDPISEHNRLYWYRQTLGQGPEFLTYFQNEAQLEKSRLLSDRFSAERPKGSFSTLEIQRTEQGDSAMYLCSSSFQFTEAFFGQGTRLTVV.

V and J are TRBV19 and TRBJ1-3, with a tentative D call TRBD1 (6 bases). This CDR3 has 16 residues. Looked up from germline, CDR1 is LNHDA and CDR2 is SQIVND (reference sequence). The ends were cut back, 4 bases at V and 1 base at J, with 14 bases in the middle. The CDR3 coding sequence is TGTGCCAGTAGTACCCACACCGGACAGTCTGGAAACACCATATATTTT. Translation gives CASSTHTGQSGNTIYF.

The V call is TRBV29-1, the J call TRBJ2-7, with 7 nucleotides matching TRBD1. The CDR3 loop spans 12 amino acids. Germline V gene data show CDR1 as SQVTM and CDR2 as ANQGSEA. Germline trimming cut 7 bases from V and 1 base from J; bases unmatched to any gene: 4. The CDR3 coding sequence is TGCAGCGCCACGGGACAGTCCTACGAGCAGTACTTC. Its protein product is CSATGQSYEQYF.

V is TRBV18 and J is TRBJ2-1; weak D call: TRBD1 (5 bases). Trimming took off 0 bases at V and 0 bases at J, with 12 bases between the two ends. This CDR3 spans 17 amino acids. Germline CDR1 KGHSH, CDR2 LQKENI. The CDR3 DNA follows: TGTGCCAGCTCACCACCCAGGGTCCGCTACTCCTACAATGAGCAGTTCTTC. Translating gives CASSPPRVRYSYNEQFF.